The 27 T cell receptor beta chains reported below all come from one sample, sequenced in a study of graft-versus-host responses after intestinal transplantation. Their recognized antigens are unknown. Clones were sequenced by immunoSEQ multiplex PCR, and TCRdb holds only the in-frame ones, with some missing. The profile shows roughly 73,000 clones, around 86% of them singletons. The specimen comprised unstimulated CD8+ T cells sorted from spleen or lymph node cells, sampled before transplant. The receptors were gathered from a human donor who was the organ donor for an intestinal transplant.

The rearrangement joins TRBV4-1 to TRBJ2-7; D is unresolved. There are 15 residues in the CDR3. Germline loops: CDR1 MGHRA, CDR2 YSYEKL. The germline V and J ends were trimmed by 0 bases and 3 bases, with 12 bases remaining between them. The CDR3 loop is CASSQEIDGYYEQYF. For the CDR3, the DNA is TGCGCCAGCAGCCAAGAAATAGACGGATACTACGAGCAGTACTTC.

This clone was seen a handful of times. This chain uses TRBV4-1 with TRBJ1-6; D remains unclear. CDR3 length: 15 amino acids. Trimming removed 1 base at V and 7 bases at J, with 11 bases between. Looked up from germline, CDR1 is MGHRA and CDR2 is YSYEKL. The CDR3 spells CASSQGSGYNSPLHF. DNA for the CDR3: TGCGCCAGCAGCCAAGGTTCAGGTTACAATTCACCCCTCCACTTT.

This rearrangement joins TRBV13 to TRBJ1-1; 12 nucleotides match TRBD1. J lost 0 bases, V lost 5 bases, and 7 bases had no gene match. The germline V gene has CDR1 PRHDT and CDR2 FYEKMQ (reference sequence). This CDR3 region has 17 residues. In nucleotides, the CDR3 is TGTGCCAGCAGCCTCCGGGACAGGGGGCCTTTGAACACTGAAGCTTTCTTT. Protein: CASSLRDRGPLNTEAFF.

The table lists this clone with a few counts. V and J are TRBV11-2 and TRBJ2-5; a possible D gene is TRBD2 (6 bases). V was clipped by 1 base and J by 11 bases, with 17 bases between them. The CDR3 is made up of 14 amino acids. The germline V gene has CDR1 SGHAT and CDR2 FQNNGV. The CDR3 DNA reads as TGTGCCAGCAGCTTAGGTCCTAGCGCTAGGGAGCAGTACTTC. Translated, it gives CASSLGPSAREQYF. The full variable domain, completed using reference TRBV11-2 and TRBJ2-5, is EAGVAQSPRYKIIEKRQSVAFWCNPISGHATLYWYQQILGQGPKLLIQFQNNGVVDDSQLPKDRFSAERLKGVDSTLKIQPAKLEDSAVYLCASSLGPSAREQYFGPGTRLLVL.

The chain joins TRBV28 to TRBJ2-7; no definite D call. V lost 7 bases and J lost 4, with 17 bases in between. In germline, CDR1 is MDHEN, CDR2 SYDVKM. The CDR3 has 14 residues. The CDR3 region is CASNNEVGVYEQYF. CDR3 bases: TGTGCCAGCAACAATGAGGTTGGGGTGTACGAGCAGTACTTC.

The V gene is TRBV28, the J gene TRBJ1-1; D gene ambiguous. The V and J ends lost 3 bases and 1 base respectively, with 12 bases between them. CDR1 is MDHEN and CDR2 is SYDVKM in the germline V gene. This CDR3 comprises 15 residues. CDR3 DNA: TGTGCCAGCAGTTTCCGGGTCGGAGGGAACACTGAAGCTTTCTTT. It yields the protein CASSFRVGGNTEAFF.

In nucleotides, the CDR3 is TGTGCCAGCAGTTTTCGAGCCTGGGTAATCAATGAGCAGTTCTTC. Residues: CASSFRAWVINEQFF. The chain recombines TRBV28 with TRBJ2-1; D gene ambiguous. V was pared by 3 bases and J by 6 bases, with 15 bases between. The CDR3 sequence is 15 residues long. Germline-derived CDR1 and CDR2 are MDHEN and SYDVKM.

The gene calls are TRBV6-5 and TRBJ2-3; a possible D gene is TRBD2 (7 bases). Trimming removed 2 bases from V and 4 bases from J, with 13 bases in between. Germline CDR1 reads MNHEY; CDR2 reads SVGAGI. The CDR3 contains 15 residues. CDR3 DNA: TGTGCCAGCAGTTACGTGTGGGGGGGCCCAGATACGCAGTATTTT. As protein: CASSYVWGGPDTQYF.

The chain combines TRBV28 with TRBJ1-1; D is unclear. Germline V gene sequence: CDR1 MDHEN, CDR2 SYDVKM. V was clipped by 3 bases and J by 3 bases, with 14 bases between them. The CDR3 contains 15 residues. The CDR3 DNA reads TGTGCCAGCAGTTTTTCCCCCTCCAACTACACTGAAGCTTTCTTT. As protein: CASSFSPSNYTEAFF. The full variable domain, its missing parts supplied by reference TRBV28 and TRBJ1-1, is DVKVTQSSRYLVKRTGEKVFLECVQDMDHENMFWYRQDPGLGLRLIYFSYDVKMKEKGDIPEGYSVSREKKERFSLILESASTNQTSMYLCASSFSPSNYTEAFFGQGTRLTVV.

The chain has TRBV19 and TRBJ1-5; D possibly corresponds to TRBD1 (6 bases). This CDR3 spans 15 amino acids. With 3 bases removed from V and 1 base from J, the gap between germline ends came to 10 bases. Germline V gene sequence: CDR1 LNHDA, CDR2 SQIVND (reference sequence). CDR3 sequence (DNA): TGTGCCAGTAGTATCAGGGGTGGGAGCAATCAGCCCCAGCATTTT. This gives the protein CASSIRGGSNQPQHF.

This clone was seen only a few times. The genes are TRBV6-1 and TRBJ2-6; D may be TRBD2 (5 bases). V was pared by 8 bases and J by 0 bases, with 8 bases between. This CDR3 comprises 14 residues. Germline assignment: CDR1 MNHNS and CDR2 SASEGT. CDR3 nucleotide sequence: TGTGCCAGCGGACTGAGCTCTGGGGCCAACGTCCTGACTTTC. Translating gives CASGLSSGANVLTF.

The gene calls are TRBV5-1 and TRBJ1-1; unclear D gene. The CDR3 is 12 amino acids. Trimming took 4 bases from V and 8 from J, leaving 12 bases between them. CDR1 is SGHRS, CDR2 YFSETQ, per germline. CDR3 in amino acids: CASSQLGFEAFF. For the CDR3, the DNA is TGCGCCAGCAGCCAACTGGGATTCGAAGCTTTCTTT.

The V and J genes are TRBV7-8 and TRBJ2-7; D uncertain. Germline lookup yields CDR1 SGHVS and CDR2 FQNEAQ. V shed 3 bases and J shed 1 base, with 7 bases lying between them. This CDR3 is 13 amino acids long. This CDR3 is CASSLALSYEQYF. In DNA form, the CDR3 reads TGTGCCAGCAGCTTGGCTTTATCCTACGAGCAGTACTTC.

The chain links TRBV5-6 to TRBJ1-1; possibly TRBD1 for D (5 bases). The V end lost 4 bases, the J end lost 6 bases, and 13 bases lay between the germline ends. Germline V lookup: CDR1 SGHDT, CDR2 YYEEEE. The CDR3 covers 13 residues. CDR3 nucleotide sequence: TGTGCCAGCAGCACTGTGGGGGGGGCTGAAGCTTTCTTT. Its protein is CASSTVGGAEAFF.

The chain is built from TRBV13 and TRBJ2-3; TRBD1 matches at 10 bases. Germline CDR1 PRHDT, CDR2 FYEKMQ (reference sequence). With 3 bases clipped from V and 4 bases from J, the junction kept 4 bases outside the gene matches. The CDR3 sequence is 15 residues long. In DNA, the CDR3 is TGTGCCAGCAGCTTTACGGGACAGGGGTCAGATACGCAGTATTTT. It codes for CASSFTGQGSDTQYF.

The rearrangement uses TRBV30 and TRBJ1-2; 7 bases are shared with TRBD1. Germline V gene lookup returns CDR1 GTSNPN and CDR2 SVGIG (reference sequence). This CDR3 region has 12 residues. The trim removed 4 bases at V and 4 bases at J, leaving 3 bases unmatched. This CDR3 reads CAWITGVYGYTF. The CDR3 DNA sequence: TGTGCCTGGATTACAGGGGTCTATGGCTACACCTTC.

V and J are TRBV28 and TRBJ2-3; 7 bases align to TRBD1. The germline CDR1 and CDR2 sequences are MDHEN and SYDVKM. V dropped 6 bases and J dropped 2; count of bases not matched to a gene: 8. There are 15 residues in the CDR3. CDR3 in DNA: TGTGCCAGCAGAACCTGGGACAGTGCCACAGATACGCAGTATTTT. This encodes CASRTWDSATDTQYF.

This clone turned up a few times. V is TRBV19 and J is TRBJ2-3; D unresolved. V shed 3 bases and J shed 1 base, with 14 bases lying between them. CDR1 is LNHDA, CDR2 SQIVND, per germline (reference sequence). The CDR3 contains 16 residues. The CDR3 is CASSIWAGKGTDTQYF. For the CDR3, the DNA is TGTGCCAGTAGTATTTGGGCCGGTAAAGGCACAGATACGCAGTATTTT. Filled out from reference TRBV19 and TRBJ2-3, the complete variable domain reads DGGITQSPKYLFRKEGQNVTLSCEQNLNHDAMYWYRQDPGQGLRLIYYSQIVNDFQKGDIAEGYSVSREKKESFPLTVTSAQKNPTAFYLCASSIWAGKGTDTQYFGPGTRLTVL.

With respect to this clone: Germline is not matched at one junction end, which may reflect a read error. The rearrangement joins TRBV4-2 to TRBJ2-5; 10 bases map to TRBD2. Germline V lookup: CDR1 LGHNA, CDR2 YNFKEQ. The length of the CDR3 is 16 residues. The CDR3 loop is CASSQEKAGGQGTQYF. The DNA for the CDR3 is TGTGCCAGCAGCCAGGAAAAAGCGGGGGGGCAAGGGACCCAGTACTTC.

The rearrangement uses TRBV6-1 and TRBJ1-2, with D unclear. V was trimmed by 5 bases and J by 3 bases, leaving 10 bases between them. Germline V gene lookup returns CDR1 MNHNS and CDR2 SASEGT. There are 13 residues in the CDR3. This CDR3 is CASSSRLDYGYTF. The CDR3 DNA reads TGTGCCAGCAGTTCTCGGTTGGACTATGGCTACACCTTC.

V gene TRBV5-4 combines with J gene TRBJ2-7, with D uncertain. The CDR3 loop spans 12 amino acids. Germline loops: CDR1 SGHNT, CDR2 YYREEE (reference sequence). Between the trimmed V and J ends, which lost 0 bases and 5 bases, there was a span of 6 bases. As DNA, the CDR3 is TGTGCCAGCAGCTTGGGCCCCAACGAGCAGTACTTC. It codes for CASSLGPNEQYF. Filled out from reference TRBV5-4 and TRBJ2-7, the complete variable domain reads ETGVTQSPTHLIKTRGQQVTLRCSSQSGHNTVSWYQQALGQGPQFIFQYYREEENGRGNFPPRFSGLQFPNYSSELNVNALELDDSALYLCASSLGPNEQYFGPGTRLTVT.

Comment on this clone: The same CDR3 can be traced to other DNA sequences in this sample. CDR3 in amino acids: CASSSRMTRNTEAFF. CDR3 bases: TGTGCCAGCAGTTCAAGGATGACGAGGAACACTGAAGCTTTCTTT. The gene calls are TRBV27 and TRBJ1-1; D gene unclear. The CDR3 covers 15 residues. V lost 4 bases, J lost 1 base, and 13 bases lay in between. From germline, CDR1 is MNHEY and CDR2 SMNVEV (reference sequence).

The rearrangement links TRBV5-6 to TRBJ2-5; D unclear. Trimming took off 0 bases at V and 3 bases at J, with 15 bases between the two ends. The CDR3 runs to 16 residues. The germline V gene encodes CDR1 SGHDT and CDR2 YYEEEE. The CDR3 reads CASSLAASPQKETQYF. CDR3 coding DNA: TGTGCCAGCAGCTTGGCGGCCTCCCCCCAGAAAGAGACCCAGTACTTC.

The gene calls are TRBV5-4 and TRBJ2-5, with TRBD1 matching over 9 bases. V shed 0 bases, J shed 4 bases, and the junction held 1 base outside the gene matches. The length of the CDR3 is 14 residues. CDR1 and CDR2 from the germline V gene are SGHNT and YYREEE (reference sequence). CDR3: CASSLAGQGETQYF. The DNA of the CDR3 is TGTGCCAGCAGCTTGGCGGGACAGGGAGAGACCCAGTACTTC.

The chain combines TRBV4-1 with TRBJ1-2, with a weak D call TRBD1 (5 bases). This CDR3 is built from 14 residues. Germline CDR1 is MGHRA and CDR2 is YSYEKL. The V gene lost 3 bases and the J gene lost 3 bases, with 11 bases spanning the gap. The CDR3 protein is CASSHVTGDYGYTF. Here the CDR3 DNA reads TGCGCCAGCAGCCACGTGACGGGGGACTATGGCTACACCTTC.

This chain connects TRBV9 to TRBJ2-1, with 7 bases aligning to TRBD2. J lost 1 base, V lost 3 bases, and 16 bases had no gene match. This CDR3 contains 19 residues. Germline loops: CDR1 SGDLS, CDR2 YYNGEE. The CDR3 coding sequence is TGTGCCAGCAGCGATACTAGTGGCGGGGGAACCCTGTCCTACAATGAGCAGTTCTTC. This sequence encodes CASSDTSGGGTLSYNEQFF.

This clone has a handful of counts. The chain combines TRBV6-6 with TRBJ2-7; D gene uncertain. V lost 4 bases and J lost 4, with 11 bases in between. CDR3 length: 13 amino acids. Germline CDR1 MNHNY, CDR2 SVGAGI (reference sequence). CDR3 DNA: TGTGCCAGCAGTTCGTCAGACCCGTACGAGCAGTACTTC. It encodes CASSSSDPYEQYF.